These 18 T cell receptor beta chains originate from one sample sequenced in a study of blood T cell repertoires in COVID-19. Here immunoSEQ multiplex PCR was the method, and the copy in TCRdb shows in-frame clones only, minus some. The profile shows some 240,000 clones, 84% of them singletons. The sample comprised peripheral blood. Source of these receptors: a woman in her forties who had recovered from COVID-19.

V gene TRBV19 combines with J gene TRBJ1-5; maybe TRBD1 (6 bases). Trimming pared 5 bases from V and 7 bases from J, leaving 21 bases between. The CDR3 spans 16 residues. From germline, CDR1 is LNHDA and CDR2 SQIVND (reference sequence). Here the CDR3 reads CASSLTGTFKTQPQHF. The CDR3 DNA reads as TGTGCCAGTAGTTTAACCGGGACATTCAAAACACAGCCCCAGCATTTT.

This chain links TRBV28 with TRBJ2-7; D is possibly TRBD2 (5 bases). The germline V and J ends were trimmed by 5 bases and 6 bases, with 20 bases remaining between them. The CDR3 loop spans 15 amino acids. Looked up from germline, CDR1 is MDHEN and CDR2 is SYDVKM. The CDR3 nucleotides read TGTGCCAGCAGTCCCCCGGGATCTCGCTCGGGCGAGCAGTACTTC. This encodes CASSPPGSRSGEQYF.

The DNA of the CDR3 is TGCGCCAGCAGCTTGTACGGGAGGAATACAGATACGCAGTATTTT. Amino acid sequence: CASSLYGRNTDTQYF. The chain is built from TRBV5-1 and TRBJ2-3, with 7 positions matching TRBD2. CDR1 and CDR2 (germline): SGHRS, YFSETQ. CDR3 length equals 15 residues. V gave up 1 base and J gave up 3 bases; unmatched junction bases: 5.

The rearrangement uses TRBV9 and TRBJ2-1, with 7 bases lining up with TRBD1. Trimming at V came to 3 bases and at J to 2 bases, leaving 5 bases not matched to a gene. From germline, CDR1 is SGDLS and CDR2 YYNGEE. CDR3 size: 15 residues. CDR3 DNA sequence: TGTGCCAGCAGCGGACAGGGAGATCCCTACAATGAGCAGTTCTTC. Its translation: CASSGQGDPYNEQFF.

This clone was picked up a small number of times. The chain combines TRBV11-2 with TRBJ1-6; 7 positions match TRBD1. Germline lookup yields CDR1 SGHAT and CDR2 FQNNGV. The V and J ends lost 5 bases and 8 bases, in that order; junction bases with no gene match: 9. There are 15 residues in the CDR3. The DNA for the CDR3 is TGTGCCAGCAGCCTCGACAGGGAAGGAGATTCACCCCTCCACTTT. As protein: CASSLDREGDSPLHF.

The chain combines TRBV10-2 with TRBJ2-1, with D unresolved. Between the trimmed V and J ends, which lost 0 bases and 7 bases, there was a span of 7 bases. CDR1 WSHSY and CDR2 SAAADI come from the germline V gene. The CDR3 length is 13 residues. The chain's CDR3 is CASSESTWNEQFF. CDR3 bases: TGCGCCAGCAGTGAGTCTACATGGAATGAGCAGTTCTTC.

The chain joins TRBV3-1 (or the pseudogene TRBV3-2) to TRBJ1-5; 7 nucleotides line up with TRBD1. Germline V gives CDR1 LGHDT, CDR2 YNNKEL (reference sequence). The CDR3 covers 14 residues. V was pared by 3 bases and J by 7 bases, with 6 bases of the junction left unmatched. The CDR3 DNA reads as TGTGCCAGCAGCCAGACAGGGCGGGAACAGCCCCAGCATTTT. Amino acid sequence: CASSQTGREQPQHF.

This clone was counted a single time. The chain is built from TRBV19 and TRBJ1-1; a possible D gene is TRBD1 (5 bases). Trimming removed 3 bases from V and 0 bases from J, with 8 bases in between. The CDR3 runs to 14 residues. Germline loops: CDR1 LNHDA, CDR2 SQIVND (reference sequence). CDR3 protein: CASSMGRLNTEAFF. The CDR3 region has the DNA TGTGCCAGTAGTATGGGGCGGTTGAACACTGAAGCTTTCTTT.

This clone was found many times. The chain couples TRBV6-5 to TRBJ2-3, with 7 bases aligning to TRBD1. Per the germline V gene, CDR1 is MNHEY and CDR2 is SVGAGI. The CDR3 covers 16 residues. The trim removed 2 bases at V and 1 base at J, leaving 6 bases unmatched. CDR3 sequence reads: CASSYRGGFGTDTQYF. CDR3 coding DNA: TGTGCCAGCAGTTACAGAGGGGGCTTTGGCACAGATACGCAGTATTTT.

This clone was seen only once. This chain joins TRBV10-2 and TRBJ1-6, with TRBD1 identical over 9 bases. The CDR3 is 14 residues long. The J segment lost 7 bases and the V segment lost 2 bases, leaving 0 bases of the junction unmatched. CDR1 WSHSY and CDR2 SAAADI come from the germline V gene. The CDR3, as DNA: TGCGCCAGCAGTGAGGACAGGGGGAATTCACCCCTCCACTTT. It encodes CASSEDRGNSPLHF.

The chain links TRBV9 to TRBJ2-1; 13 nucleotides agree with TRBD2. V was pared by 3 bases and J by 7 bases, with 7 bases of the junction left unmatched. The germline CDR1 and CDR2 sequences are SGDLS and YYNGEE. The CDR3 runs 16 residues. Here the CDR3 reads CASSAGTSGVENEQFF. CDR3 DNA sequence: TGTGCCAGCAGCGCCGGGACTAGCGGGGTAGAGAATGAGCAGTTCTTC.

The chain is built from TRBV30 and TRBJ1-2; TRBD1 matches at 7 bases. Germline loops: CDR1 GTSNPN, CDR2 SVGIG (reference sequence). J gave up 8 bases and V 3 bases, and 9 bases lay outside the gene matches. The CDR3 has 13 amino acids. The CDR3 spells CAWSEIQGRGYTF. The CDR3 DNA reads TGTGCCTGGAGCGAGATACAGGGGAGGGGCTACACCTTC. Filled out from reference TRBV30 and TRBJ1-2, the complete variable domain reads SQTIHQWPATLVQPVGSPLSLECTVEGTSNPNLYWYRQAAGRGLQLLFYSVGIGQISSEVPQNLSASRPQDRQFILSSKKLLLSDSGFYLCAWSEIQGRGYTFGSGTRLTVV.

The V call is TRBV6-5, the J call TRBJ2-5; weak D call: TRBD1 (5 bases). CDR1 is MNHEY, CDR2 SVGAGI, per germline. With 7 bases removed from V and 1 base from J, the gap between germline ends came to 10 bases. This CDR3 region has 13 residues. The DNA of the CDR3 is TGTGCCAGCAACAGACAGATCCAAGAGACCCAGTACTTC. Translating gives CASNRQIQETQYF.

The V and J genes are TRBV4-1 and TRBJ1-4, with 8 bases identical to TRBD1. Losses at the gene ends were 4 bases for V and 3 bases for J; bases not matched to a gene: 4. Germline loops: CDR1 MGHRA, CDR2 YSYEKL. The CDR3 sequence is 15 residues long. The CDR3: CASSRSGGSNEKLFF. CDR3 sequence (DNA): TGCGCCAGCAGCCGATCAGGGGGCTCTAATGAAAAACTGTTTTTT.

V and J are TRBV28 and TRBJ1-2, with TRBD1 matching over 7 bases. Germline V gene sequence: CDR1 MDHEN, CDR2 SYDVKM. Trimming removed 3 bases from V and 4 bases from J; junction bases left unmatched: 14. CDR3 length equals 17 residues. The CDR3 DNA reads as TGTGCCAGCAGTTTCGCCGGGACAGCACGGGCCGGCTATGGCTACACCTTC. Its translation: CASSFAGTARAGYGYTF.

Details on this clone: Within the sample, other DNA sequences also encode this same CDR3. The chain carries TRBV2 and TRBJ1-3, with D possibly TRBD1 on 5 matching bases. Germline CDR1 is SNHLY and CDR2 is FYNNEI. The CDR3 is 15 residues long. Trimming stripped 6 bases from V and 1 base from J, with 13 bases between. The CDR3 DNA reads as TGTGCCAGCAGCGTTGCGGGGGAATCTGGAAACACCATATATTTT. Translated: CASSVAGESGNTIYF.

The chain recombines TRBV11-2 with TRBJ2-2; 7 bases line up with TRBD1. From germline, CDR1 is SGHAT and CDR2 FQNNGV. The V gene end was trimmed by 5 bases and the J gene end by 16 bases; junction bases not matched to a gene: 7. This CDR3 comprises 11 residues. In nucleotides, the CDR3 is TGTGCCAGCAGCAGACAGGGATTACGGTTTTTT. Its protein product is CASSRQGLRFF.

This clone occurred once. This sequence joins TRBV6-5 and TRBJ2-7, with a possible D match to TRBD1 (6 bases). Between the trimmed V and J ends, which lost 8 bases and 2 bases, there was a span of 16 bases. From germline, CDR1 is MNHEY and CDR2 SVGAGI. The CDR3 totals 14 residues. The CDR3 here is CASSAVGAPYEQYF. CDR3 sequence (DNA): TGTGCCAGCTCTGCGGTGGGGGCCCCCTACGAGCAGTACTTC.